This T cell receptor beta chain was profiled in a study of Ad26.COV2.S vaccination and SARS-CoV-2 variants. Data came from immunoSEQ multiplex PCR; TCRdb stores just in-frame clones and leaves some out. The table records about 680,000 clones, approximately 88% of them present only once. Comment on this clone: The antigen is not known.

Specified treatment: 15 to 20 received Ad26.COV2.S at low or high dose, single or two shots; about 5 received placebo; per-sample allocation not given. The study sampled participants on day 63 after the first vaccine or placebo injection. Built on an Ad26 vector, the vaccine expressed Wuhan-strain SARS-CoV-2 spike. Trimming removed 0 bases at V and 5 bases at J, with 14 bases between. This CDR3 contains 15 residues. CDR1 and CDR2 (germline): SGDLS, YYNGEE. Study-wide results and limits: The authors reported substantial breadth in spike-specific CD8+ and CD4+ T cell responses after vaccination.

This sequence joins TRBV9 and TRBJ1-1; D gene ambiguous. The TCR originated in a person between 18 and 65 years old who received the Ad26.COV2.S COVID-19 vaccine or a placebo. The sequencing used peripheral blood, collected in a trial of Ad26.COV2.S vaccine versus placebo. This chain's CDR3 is CASSVESGSETEAFF. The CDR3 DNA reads TGTGCCAGCAGCGTAGAATCGGGGTCGGAAACTGAAGCTTTCTTT. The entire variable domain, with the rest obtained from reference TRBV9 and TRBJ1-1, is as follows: DSGVTQTPKHLITATGQRVTLRCSPRSGDLSVYWYQQSLDQGLQFLIQYYNGEERAKGNILERFSAQQFPDLHSELNLSSLELGDSALYFCASSVESGSETEAFFGQGTRLTVV.